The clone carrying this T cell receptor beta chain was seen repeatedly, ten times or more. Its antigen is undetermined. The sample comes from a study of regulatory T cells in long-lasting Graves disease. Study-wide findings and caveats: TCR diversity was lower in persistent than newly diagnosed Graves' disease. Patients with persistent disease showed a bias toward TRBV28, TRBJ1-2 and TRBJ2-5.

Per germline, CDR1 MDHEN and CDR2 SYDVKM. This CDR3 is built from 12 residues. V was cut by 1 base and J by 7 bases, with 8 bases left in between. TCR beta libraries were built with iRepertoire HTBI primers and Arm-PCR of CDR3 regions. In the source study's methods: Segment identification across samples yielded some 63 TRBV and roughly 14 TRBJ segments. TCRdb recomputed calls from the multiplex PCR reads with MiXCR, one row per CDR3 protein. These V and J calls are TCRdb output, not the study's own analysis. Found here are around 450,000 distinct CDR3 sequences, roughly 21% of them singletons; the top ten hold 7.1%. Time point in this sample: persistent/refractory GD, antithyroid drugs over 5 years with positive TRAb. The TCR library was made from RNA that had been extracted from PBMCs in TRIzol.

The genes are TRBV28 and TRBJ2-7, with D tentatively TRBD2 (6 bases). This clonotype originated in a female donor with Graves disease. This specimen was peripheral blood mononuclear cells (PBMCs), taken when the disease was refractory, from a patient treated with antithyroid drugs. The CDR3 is CASSLLAGEQYF. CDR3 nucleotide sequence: TGTGCCAGCAGTTTATTGGCGGGAGAGCAGTACTTC.